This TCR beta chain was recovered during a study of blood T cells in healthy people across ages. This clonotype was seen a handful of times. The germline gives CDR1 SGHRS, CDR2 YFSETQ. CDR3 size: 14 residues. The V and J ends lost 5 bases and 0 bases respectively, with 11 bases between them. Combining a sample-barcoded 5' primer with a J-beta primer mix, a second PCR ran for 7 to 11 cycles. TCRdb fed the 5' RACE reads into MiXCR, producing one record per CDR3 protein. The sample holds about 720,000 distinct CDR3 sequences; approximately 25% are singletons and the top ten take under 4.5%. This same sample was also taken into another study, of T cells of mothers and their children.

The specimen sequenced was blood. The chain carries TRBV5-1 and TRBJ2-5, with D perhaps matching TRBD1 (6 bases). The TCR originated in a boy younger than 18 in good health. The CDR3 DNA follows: TGCGCCAGCAGGTCGACAGGAGACCAAGAGACCCAGTACTTC. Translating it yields CASRSTGDQETQYF.